This entry lists 16 T cell receptor beta chains sequenced from one sample in a study of T cell responses to AZD1222 COVID-19 vaccine. Assay: immunoSEQ multiplex PCR; the TCRdb copy retains only in-frame clones and omits some. There are under 95,000 clones in the sample; about 90% occur only once, and more than 7.5% lies in the top ten. The sequencing used peripheral blood, collected on day 0 of AZD1222 vaccination. These TCRs come from an adult in good health.

V and J are TRBV25-1 and TRBJ1-1; 7 positions match TRBD1. The J segment lost 1 base and the V segment lost 5 bases, leaving 4 bases of the junction unmatched. The germline CDR1 and CDR2 sequences are MGHDK and SYGVNS. The CDR3 runs to 14 residues. Here the CDR3 reads CASSPDRENTEAFF. CDR3 in DNA: TGTGCCAGCAGTCCCGACAGGGAGAACACTGAAGCTTTCTTT.

This clone has a single count. The chain uses TRBV27 and TRBJ1-2; no clear D gene. The germline V and J ends were trimmed by 2 bases and 4 bases, with 14 bases remaining between them. Germline V lookup: CDR1 MNHEY, CDR2 SMNVEV (reference sequence). The CDR3 extends over 15 amino acids. CDR3: CASSLSVGSFYGYTF. CDR3 DNA sequence: TGTGCCAGCAGTTTAAGCGTCGGCAGCTTCTATGGCTACACCTTC.

The J gene is TRBJ1-5, the V gene TRBV6-1, with 9 bases lining up with TRBD1. Germline V lookup: CDR1 MNHNS, CDR2 SASEGT. Trimming removed 1 base from V and 2 bases from J; junction bases left unmatched: 0. This CDR3 has 15 amino acids. CDR3 coding DNA: TGTGCCAGCAGTGAAGGGACAGGGGGCAATCAGCCCCAGCATTTT. Amino acid sequence: CASSEGTGGNQPQHF.

CDR3 nucleotide sequence: TGTGCCAGCAGCTTCAATCTGGAAGATACGCAGTATTTT. This sequence encodes CASSFNLEDTQYF. The J gene is TRBJ2-3, the V gene TRBV7-9; D is unclear. V lost 3 bases, J lost 5 bases, and 9 bases lay in between. In germline, CDR1 is SEHNR, CDR2 FQNEAQ (reference sequence). This CDR3 contains 13 residues.

The rearrangement uses TRBV19 and TRBJ1-1, with TRBD1 matching 7 bases. The J segment lost 1 base and the V segment lost 4 bases, leaving 6 bases of the junction unmatched. There are 15 residues in the CDR3. The germline gives CDR1 LNHDA, CDR2 SQIVND (reference sequence). CDR3 coding DNA: TGTGCCAGTAGTACCCCGGGACAGAAGAACACTGAAGCTTTCTTT. Its translation is CASSTPGQKNTEAFF.

The chain combines TRBV6-5 with TRBJ1-2; the D is unclear. The CDR3 length is 13 residues. The V end lost 3 bases, the J end lost 4 bases, and 9 bases lay between the germline ends. From germline, CDR1 is MNHEY and CDR2 SVGAGI. For the CDR3, the DNA is TGTGCCAGCAGTTATCCGGGAGGCTATGGCTACACCTTC. Protein sequence: CASSYPGGYGYTF.

The J gene is TRBJ1-1, the V gene TRBV12-3 or TRBV12-4; no reliable D call. V shed 7 bases and J shed 10 bases, with 13 bases lying between them. This CDR3 contains 11 residues. The CDR3 loop reads CASTLGVSAFF. DNA for the CDR3: TGTGCCAGCACCCTTGGGGTTTCAGCTTTCTTT.

The V gene is TRBV6-5, the J gene TRBJ1-2; D unresolved. CDR1 MNHEY and CDR2 SVGAGI come from the germline V gene. Trimming pared 3 bases from V and 4 bases from J, leaving 15 bases between. The CDR3 runs 15 residues. The CDR3 DNA sequence: TGTGCCAGCAGTTATAGGGCCAGGCAAACCTATGGCTACACCTTC. It encodes CASSYRARQTYGYTF.

The rearrangement uses TRBV6-5 and TRBJ2-3; 9 positions agree with TRBD2. This CDR3 has 15 residues. V shed 4 bases and J 2 bases; nucleotides not matched to a gene: 4. Looked up from germline, CDR1 is MNHEY and CDR2 is SVGAGI. The CDR3 reads CASSFASGATDTQYF. The DNA of the CDR3 is TGTGCCAGCAGTTTCGCTAGCGGGGCCACAGATACGCAGTATTTT.

Only one count was recorded for this clone. The chain recombines TRBV25-1 with TRBJ1-6, with unresolved D. V was trimmed by 1 base and J by 3 bases, leaving 10 bases between them. The germline V gene encodes CDR1 MGHDK and CDR2 SYGVNS. This CDR3 contains 16 residues. In DNA form, the CDR3 reads TGTGCCAGCAGTGAATTACATGGTGACTATAATTCACCCCTCCACTTT. This gives the protein CASSELHGDYNSPLHF.

This chain joins TRBV5-5 and TRBJ2-2; the match to TRBD2 covers 7 bases. The germline V gene encodes CDR1 SGHKS and CDR2 YYEKEE (reference sequence). The CDR3 covers 16 residues. After removal of 0 bases from V and 4 bases from J, the junction contained 6 bases not matched to a gene. CDR3 nucleotides: TGTGCCAGCAGCTTGGTGGCTAGCGGTACCACCGGGGAGCTGTTTTTT. Translated: CASSLVASGTTGELFF.

The chain employs TRBV5-1 and TRBJ1-4; TRBD1 matches at 9 bases. The CDR3 runs 14 residues. V was clipped by 1 base and J by 11 bases; unmatched bases: 6. Germline loops: CDR1 SGHRS, CDR2 YFSETQ. The CDR3 nucleotides read TGCGCCAGCAGCTTGCAAGGGGACAGGGAGAAACTGTTTTTT. Its protein is CASSLQGDREKLFF.

This sequence joins TRBV6-2 or TRBV6-3 and TRBJ1-2; 10 bases align to TRBD1. This CDR3 region has 13 residues. The germline gives CDR1 MNHEY, CDR2 SVGEGT. V was pared by 6 bases and J by 6 bases, with 4 bases of the junction left unmatched. The CDR3 DNA sequence: TGTGCCAGCAGCACGGGACAGGGGAATGGCTACACCTTC. It codes for CASSTGQGNGYTF.

This clone is a singleton in its sample. The chain joins TRBV7-3 to TRBJ2-7; 11 nucleotides agree with TRBD1. Germline loops: CDR1 SGHTA, CDR2 FQGTGA. Trimming took 5 bases from V and 6 from J; bases not matched to a gene: 3. The CDR3 extends over 13 amino acids. The CDR3: CASSTGQGAEQYF. In DNA, the CDR3 is TGTGCCAGCAGCACAGGACAGGGGGCCGAGCAGTACTTC.

As for this clone: Additional DNA sequences in this sample encode the identical CDR3. This chain connects TRBV29-1 to TRBJ1-2, with 9 bases identical to TRBD1. This CDR3 has 13 amino acids. In germline, CDR1 is SQVTM, CDR2 ANQGSEA. With V trimmed by 6 bases and J by 2 bases, 4 bases remained unmatched. CDR3 residues: CSVATGGNYGYTF. The CDR3 bases are TGCAGCGTCGCGACAGGGGGGAACTATGGCTACACCTTC. Full variable domain (rest looked up from reference TRBV29-1 and TRBJ1-2): SAVISQKPSRDICQRGTSLTIQCQVDSQVTMMFWYRQQPGQSLTLIATANQGSEATYESGFVIDKFPISRPNLTFSTLTVSNMSPEDSSIYLCSVATGGNYGYTFGSGTRLTVV.

The chain joins TRBV7-9 to TRBJ1-2; 7 positions agree with TRBD1. The V and J ends lost 5 bases and 4 bases, in that order; junction bases with no gene match: 10. The CDR3 has 15 residues. CDR1 and CDR2 (germline): SEHNR, FQNEAQ (reference sequence). The CDR3 bases are TGTGCCAGCAGCCCCGCGACAGGGATGAGCTATGGCTACACCTTC. This gives the protein CASSPATGMSYGYTF.